The 22 T cell receptor beta chains below come from one sample, sequenced in a study of blood T cell repertoires in COVID-19. The repertoire was sequenced with immunoSEQ multiplex PCR; TCRdb's copy has only in-frame clones and lacks some. The table includes 130,000 to 150,000 clones, roughly 79% detected once. Input material: peripheral blood. The receptor source for this set is a human donor with acute or convalescent COVID-19. The donor label of this sample is uncertain.

This chain connects TRBV19 to TRBJ1-3; the match to TRBD1 covers 7 bases. V shed 8 bases, J shed 10 bases, and the junction held 8 bases outside the gene matches. This CDR3 is 12 amino acids long. Germline V gives CDR1 LNHDA, CDR2 SQIVND (reference sequence). The CDR3, as DNA: TGTGCCAGTGGCTCAGGGGGACGAACCATATATTTT. Translation: CASGSGGRTIYF.

This clone is a singleton in its sample. V usage is TRBV6-6 and J usage is TRBJ2-2; 9 bases agree with TRBD1. Trimming took 7 bases from V and 3 from J; bases not matched to a gene: 6. Per the germline V gene, CDR1 is MNHNY and CDR2 is SVGAGI (reference sequence). This CDR3 has 15 residues. The CDR3 DNA reads TGTGCCAGCACCCGACAGGGGGTAGACACCGGGGAGCTGTTTTTT. Amino acids: CASTRQGVDTGELFF.

The chain combines TRBV3-1 (or the pseudogene TRBV3-2) with TRBJ1-2; no reliable D call. CDR3 length: 14 amino acids. Germline CDR1 is LGHDT and CDR2 is YNNKEL (reference sequence). Trimming took 4 bases from V and 4 from J, leaving 13 bases between them. CDR3 protein: CASSPLGDTYGYTF. CDR3 bases: TGTGCCAGCAGCCCTCTCGGGGATACCTATGGCTACACCTTC.

J is TRBJ2-2 and V is TRBV19; 7 bases fit TRBD1. Germline values: CDR1 LNHDA, CDR2 SQIVND (reference sequence). The CDR3 runs to 14 residues. V was clipped by 8 bases and J by 1 base; unmatched bases: 4. In nucleotides, the CDR3 is TGTGCCAGTGCGACAGGGCTGAACACCGGGGAGCTGTTTTTT. It is translated as CASATGLNTGELFF.

The V gene is TRBV7-8, the J gene TRBJ1-3; D gene uncertain. Trimming left V 8 bases short and J 0 bases short, with 14 bases between. Germline assignment: CDR1 SGHVS and CDR2 FQNEAQ. The CDR3 extends over 15 amino acids. The CDR3 sequence: CASGSQISSGNTIYF. The CDR3 nucleotides read TGTGCCAGCGGATCACAGATCTCCTCTGGAAACACCATATATTTT. Full variable domain (remainder filled in from reference TRBV7-8 and TRBJ1-3): GAGVSQSPRYKVAKRGQDVALRCDPISGHVSLFWYQQALGQGPEFLTYFQNEAQLDKSGLPSDRFFAERPEGSVSTLKIQRTQQEDSAVYLCASGSQISSGNTIYFGEGSWLTVV.

The chain combines TRBV5-6 with TRBJ1-2; D call uncertain. The V end was cut by 4 bases, the J end by 4 bases, with 11 bases between. The germline V gene has CDR1 SGHDT and CDR2 YYEEEE. The CDR3 totals 13 residues. For the CDR3, the DNA is TGTGCCAGCAGCCCGGACTGGCTCTATGGCTACACCTTC. It encodes CASSPDWLYGYTF.

The V call is TRBV5-5, the J call TRBJ1-5, with D possibly TRBD1 on 6 matching bases. Looked up from germline, CDR1 is SGHKS and CDR2 is YYEKEE (reference sequence). There are 15 residues in the CDR3. V dropped 5 bases and J dropped 4 bases, with 16 bases sitting between them. CDR3 in amino acids: CASSPDRGGNQPQHF. The CDR3 DNA reads as TGTGCCAGCAGTCCGGACAGAGGCGGGAATCAGCCCCAGCATTTT.

This clone was recorded a few times. The chain couples TRBV27 to TRBJ2-1, with TRBD2 matching 9 bases. Germline-derived CDR1 and CDR2 are MNHEY and SMNVEV (reference sequence). The CDR3 is 15 amino acids. The J segment lost 2 bases and the V segment lost 5 bases, leaving 4 bases of the junction unmatched. CDR3 loop: CASSPGLAPYNEQFF. The DNA for the CDR3 is TGTGCCAGCAGTCCGGGACTAGCTCCCTACAATGAGCAGTTCTTC.

V and J are TRBV19 and TRBJ1-6; 7 nucleotides agree with TRBD1. V was clipped by 4 bases and J by 7 bases; unmatched bases: 7. Per the germline V gene, CDR1 is LNHDA and CDR2 is SQIVND (reference sequence). The CDR3 consists of 15 residues. In DNA, the CDR3 is TGTGCCAGTAGTAGGATGACAGGGTTGAATTCACCCCTCCACTTT. As protein: CASSRMTGLNSPLHF.

The chain is built from TRBV5-6 and TRBJ1-6; D unclear. CDR1 and CDR2 from the germline V gene are SGHDT and YYEEEE. The V gene lost 1 base and the J gene lost 0 bases, with 8 bases spanning the gap. The length of the CDR3 is 16 residues. For the CDR3, the DNA is TGTGCCAGCAGCTTGTCCCTGAGCTCCTATAATTCACCCCTCCACTTT. It yields the protein CASSLSLSSYNSPLHF.

This chain uses TRBV21-1 with TRBJ2-3; the D call of TRBD2 is as the table states it, not checked on the DNA. TRBV21-1 has pseudogene status. This CDR3 is built from 14 residues. Here the CDR3 reads CASSQAGCTDTQYF. In DNA, the CDR3 is TGTGCCAGCAGCCAGGCGGGGTGCACAGATACGCAGTATTTT.

The chain recombines TRBV18 with TRBJ1-1; weak D call: TRBD1 (5 bases). Looked up from germline, CDR1 is KGHSH and CDR2 is LQKENI. Trimming stripped 4 bases from V and 1 base from J, with 7 bases between. CDR3 size: 13 residues. CDR3 loop: CASSLGQNTEAFF. The CDR3 nucleotides are TGTGCCAGCTCACTTGGACAGAACACTGAAGCTTTCTTT.

This chain links TRBV3-1 (or the pseudogene TRBV3-2) with TRBJ2-2, with D hard to call. Germline V lookup: CDR1 LGHDT, CDR2 YNNKEL (reference sequence). Deletions cut 4 bases from V and 7 bases from J, with 4 bases between. This CDR3 region has 11 residues. This chain's CDR3 is CASSLLGELFF. The CDR3 nucleotides read TGTGCCAGCAGCCTTCTCGGGGAGCTGTTTTTT.

The chain employs TRBV2 and TRBJ1-1, with TRBD1 identical over 7 bases. Germline-derived CDR1 and CDR2 are SNHLY and FYNNEI. The CDR3 has 12 amino acids. The trim removed 9 bases at V and 7 bases at J, leaving 8 bases unmatched. CDR3 coding DNA: TGTGCCAGTCCAGCCGGGACAGTTGAAGCTTTCTTT. This gives the protein CASPAGTVEAFF.

This clone was counted only a few times. V is TRBV7-8 and J is TRBJ1-2; D possibly corresponds to TRBD1 (6 bases). The V and J ends lost 10 bases and 0 bases respectively, with 21 bases between them. The CDR3 is 16 residues long. Germline V gene sequence: CDR1 SGHVS, CDR2 FQNEAQ. In nucleotides, the CDR3 is TGTGCCACCTCAGCTTCCTTACAGGGCCCTAACTATGGCTACACCTTC. Its protein is CATSASLQGPNYGYTF. Drawing the rest from reference TRBV7-8 and TRBJ1-2, the complete variable domain is GAGVSQSPRYKVAKRGQDVALRCDPISGHVSLFWYQQALGQGPEFLTYFQNEAQLDKSGLPSDRFFAERPEGSVSTLKIQRTQQEDSAVYLCATSASLQGPNYGYTFGSGTRLTVV.

This chain connects TRBV5-1 to TRBJ1-1; D may be TRBD1 (6 bases). The CDR3 has 14 amino acids. Per germline, CDR1 SGHRS and CDR2 YFSETQ. Deletions cut 1 base from V and 3 bases from J, with 10 bases between. DNA of the CDR3: TGCGCCAGCAGCTTGTCAGGGGCGGACACTGAAGCTTTCTTT. Its translation: CASSLSGADTEAFF.

CDR3 sequence reads: CASSLRTSGSYEQYF. The CDR3 DNA reads TGTGCCAGCAGCCTCAGGACTAGCGGGTCCTACGAGCAGTACTTC. This chain connects TRBV3-1 (or the pseudogene TRBV3-2) to TRBJ2-7; TRBD2 aligns across 11 bases. The CDR3 covers 15 residues. Germline V gene sequence: CDR1 LGHDT, CDR2 YNNKEL (reference sequence). V was pared by 4 bases and J by 1 base, with 3 bases of the junction left unmatched.

The chain recombines TRBV4-1 with TRBJ1-2; D unresolved. The ends were cut back, 0 bases at V and 8 bases at J, with 10 bases in the middle. Per germline, CDR1 MGHRA and CDR2 YSYEKL. CDR3 length equals 13 residues. The DNA for the CDR3 is TGCGCCAGCAGCCAAGATCGAGGATGGGGCTACACCTTC. Translating it yields CASSQDRGWGYTF.

In its sample, this clone was seen once. The rearrangement links TRBV14 to TRBJ1-4; maybe TRBD1 (5 bases). CDR3 size: 15 residues. Germline assignment: CDR1 SGHDN and CDR2 FVKESK. V was shortened by 2 bases and J by 3 bases, with 10 bases between the two germline ends. CDR3 coding DNA: TGTGCCAGCAGCCAATCGCGGGACCCTAATGAAAAACTGTTTTTT. Translation gives CASSQSRDPNEKLFF.

V is TRBV19 and J is TRBJ2-3, with D possibly being TRBD2 (6 bases). Germline V gene data show CDR1 as LNHDA and CDR2 as SQIVND (reference sequence). This CDR3 contains 14 residues. V dropped 4 bases and J dropped 6 bases, with 14 bases sitting between them. CDR3 DNA: TGTGCCAGTAGTAGGGGGACTGGTGGGGATACGCAGTATTTT. Translated: CASSRGTGGDTQYF.

The V gene is TRBV11-2, the J gene TRBJ1-2; 9 bases line up with TRBD1. CDR3 length: 14 residues. Germline CDR1 SGHAT, CDR2 FQNNGV. J lost 2 bases, V lost 7 bases, and 5 bases had no gene match. CDR3 loop: CASTRQGVNYGYTF. CDR3 DNA: TGTGCCAGCACCCGACAGGGGGTGAACTATGGCTACACCTTC. The complete variable domain, with remaining parts taken from reference TRBV11-2 and TRBJ1-2, reads EAGVAQSPRYKIIEKRQSVAFWCNPISGHATLYWYQQILGQGPKLLIQFQNNGVVDDSQLPKDRFSAERLKGVDSTLKIQPAKLEDSAVYLCASTRQGVNYGYTFGSGTRLTVV.

This CDR3 is CASSPGLAEQFF. CDR3 coding DNA: TGTGCCAGCAGCCCGGGACTAGCGGAGCAGTTCTTC. The chain carries TRBV5-6 and TRBJ2-1, with 10 bases matching TRBD2. V lost 4 bases to trimming and J lost 10 bases; unmatched junction nucleotides: 2. This CDR3 is built from 12 residues. Germline V gene data show CDR1 as SGHDT and CDR2 as YYEEEE.